Below are 21 T cell receptor beta chains sequenced from a single sample in a study of T cells in Graves' hyperthyroidism and ophthalmopathy. The CDR3 regions of TCR beta were amplified from RNA transcripts. The TCR CDR3 first-round RT-PCR relied on the HTBI primer set. TCRdb re-called the multiplex PCR reads through MiXCR, storing one row per CDR3 protein. The sample has under 300,000 distinct CDR3 sequences; roughly 13% are singletons. What was sequenced was blood. All receptors come from a woman between 40 and 55 years old with Graves' hyperthyroidism.

V is TRBV19 and J is TRBJ2-2; 10 positions match TRBD2. Germline V gene data show CDR1 as LNHDA and CDR2 as SQIVND (reference sequence). This CDR3 region has 16 residues. V trimming: 7 bases; J trimming: 7 bases; junction bases outside the gene matches: 12. CDR3 DNA: TGTGCCAGTACCGCGACTAGCGGGCCCGGCAGCGGGGAGCTGTTTTTT. Amino acids: CASTATSGPGSGELFF.

The CDR3 DNA sequence: TGTGCCAGCAGCTTGACAGGGGACGGAAATTCACCCCTCCACTTT. Translation gives CASSLTGDGNSPLHF. The J gene is TRBJ1-6, the V gene TRBV5-4; TRBD1 matches at 7 bases. In germline, CDR1 is SGHNT, CDR2 YYREEE (reference sequence). The CDR3 runs 15 residues. The V and J ends lost 1 base and 7 bases, in that order; junction bases with no gene match: 5.

Ten or more counts support this clonotype. The rearrangement links TRBV28 to TRBJ2-5; D may be TRBD2 (6 bases). Trimming shortened V by 4 bases and J by 3 bases, and 12 bases separated the two germline ends. The CDR3 loop spans 14 amino acids. Germline CDR1 and CDR2: MDHEN and SYDVKM. The chain's CDR3 is CASSSGLAKETQYF. CDR3 nucleotide sequence: TGTGCCAGCAGTTCTGGCCTAGCGAAAGAGACCCAGTACTTC.

In its sample, this clonotype was seen many times. This chain links TRBV28 with TRBJ1-5; possible D gene TRBD1, 5 bases. This CDR3 has 16 residues. Per the germline V gene, CDR1 is MDHEN and CDR2 is SYDVKM. V was clipped by 5 bases and J by 3 bases, with 17 bases between them. CDR3 amino acids: CASSPRGEGDNQPQHF. The DNA of the CDR3 is TGTGCCAGCAGTCCACGTGGAGAAGGGGACAATCAGCCCCAGCATTTT.

The table lists this clonotype with many counts. The chain carries TRBV28 and TRBJ1-1, with D unresolved. CDR3 length equals 13 residues. Germline loops: CDR1 MDHEN, CDR2 SYDVKM. The germline V and J ends were trimmed by 5 bases and 4 bases, with 11 bases remaining between them. As DNA, the CDR3 is TGTGCCAGCAGTCCCTGGCGCGGCACTGAAGCTTTCTTT. This translates into CASSPWRGTEAFF.

This chain links TRBV28 with TRBJ1-4; 7 positions agree with TRBD1. J lost 4 bases, V lost 2 bases, and 4 bases had no gene match. The CDR3 spans 15 residues. Germline V gene data show CDR1 as MDHEN and CDR2 as SYDVKM. The CDR3 loop is CASSLTGQINEKLFF. The CDR3 nucleotides are TGTGCCAGCAGTTTAACGGGACAGATTAATGAAAAACTGTTTTTT.

The V call is TRBV7-8, the J call TRBJ2-5; 10 positions agree with TRBD1. The V gene end was trimmed by 5 bases and the J gene end by 5 bases; junction bases not matched to a gene: 8. CDR3 length: 15 residues. Germline lookup yields CDR1 SGHVS and CDR2 FQNEAQ. The CDR3: CASSIRTGGGETQYF. In DNA, the CDR3 is TGTGCCAGCAGCATAAGGACAGGGGGGGGGGAGACCCAGTACTTC. The full variable domain, in which reference TRBV7-8 and TRBJ2-5 provide the parts outside the CDR3, is GAGVSQSPRYKVAKRGQDVALRCDPISGHVSLFWYQQALGQGPEFLTYFQNEAQLDKSGLPSDRFFAERPEGSVSTLKIQRTQQEDSAVYLCASSIRTGGGETQYFGPGTRLLVL.

For this clonotype: This sequence may be a read error, since a much larger clone differs from it by one base. The chain joins TRBV2 to TRBJ1-3; TRBD1 is a possible D gene (6 bases). Germline V gene data show CDR1 as SNHLY and CDR2 as FYNNEI. Between the trimmed V and J ends, which lost 8 bases and 7 bases, there was a span of 15 bases. This CDR3 is 13 amino acids long. The CDR3 sequence is CASRAGELNTIYF. The DNA for the CDR3 is TGTGCCAGCCGGGCAGGGGAACTGAACACCATATATTTT.

The chain couples TRBV7-2 to TRBJ2-5; 10 bases agree with TRBD2. CDR1 SGHTA and CDR2 FQGNSA come from the germline V gene. CDR3 length: 15 amino acids. The junction had 5 bases not matched to a gene; V was cut back by 2 bases and J by 5 bases. CDR3 residues: CASSLSGRAWETQYF. The CDR3 nucleotides are TGTGCCAGCAGCTTAAGCGGGAGGGCCTGGGAGACCCAGTACTTC.

The V call is TRBV20-1, the J call TRBJ1-6; D might be TRBD1 (6 bases). Germline CDR1 is DFQATT and CDR2 is SNEGSKA (reference sequence). The V gene lost 7 bases and the J gene lost 0 bases, with 10 bases spanning the gap. The CDR3 consists of 14 residues. CDR3 amino acids: CSGTGSSYNSPLHF. In DNA form, the CDR3 reads TGCAGTGGAACAGGGTCCTCCTATAATTCACCCCTCCACTTT.

As to this clonotype: Germline and junction disagree at one end, which may indicate a read error. This sequence joins TRBV7-7 and TRBJ2-5; TRBD1 matches 12 bases. CDR1 and CDR2 from the germline V gene are SSHAT and FNYEAQ (reference sequence). The CDR3 extends over 16 amino acids. CDR3 protein: CASSLGTGGSGETQYF. The CDR3 bases are TGTGCTAGCAGCCTGGGGACAGGGGGCTCTGGAGAGACCCAGTACTTC.

There are a few counts of this clonotype. This sequence joins TRBV19 and TRBJ1-4; 9 bases align to TRBD1. The CDR3 is 15 amino acids. Germline CDR1 and CDR2: LNHDA and SQIVND (reference sequence). The V and J ends lost 5 bases and 7 bases, in that order; junction bases with no gene match: 8. The CDR3 DNA reads as TGTGCCAGTAGTCGGACAGGGGACCTTAGTGAAAAACTGTTTTTT. It is translated as CASSRTGDLSEKLFF.

V and J are TRBV30 and TRBJ1-1; D is unresolved. Germline CDR1 and CDR2: GTSNPN and SVGIG (reference sequence). V was trimmed by 3 bases and J by 0 bases, leaving 8 bases between them. CDR3 length: 13 amino acids. CDR3 nucleotide sequence: TGTGCCTGGAGCGACGGGGTGAACACTGAAGCTTTCTTT. Translated, it gives CAWSDGVNTEAFF.

Only a few counts were recorded for this clonotype. The chain recombines TRBV9 with TRBJ1-3; D is uncertain. The germline V and J ends were trimmed by 1 base and 4 bases, with 6 bases remaining between them. Germline CDR1 SGDLS, CDR2 YYNGEE. The CDR3 runs 13 residues. This chain's CDR3 is CASSVNVGNTIYF. The CDR3 DNA sequence: TGTGCCAGCAGCGTAAATGTGGGAAACACCATATATTTT. The whole variable domain, remainder taken from reference TRBV9 and TRBJ1-3, is DSGVTQTPKHLITATGQRVTLRCSPRSGDLSVYWYQQSLDQGLQFLIQYYNGEERAKGNILERFSAQQFPDLHSELNLSSLELGDSALYFCASSVNVGNTIYFGEGSWLTVV.

This clonotype came up many times. This rearrangement joins TRBV27 to TRBJ2-2; 11 positions match TRBD2. Per germline, CDR1 MNHEY and CDR2 SMNVEV (reference sequence). There are 19 residues in the CDR3. The V segment lost 8 bases and the J segment 4 bases; nucleotides outside the gene matches: 18. The CDR3 spells CASCGWGASGRLSTGELFF. CDR3 bases: TGTGCCAGCTGTGGATGGGGGGCTAGCGGGAGGTTGAGCACCGGGGAGCTGTTTTTT.

This clonotype was observed at least ten times. The rearrangement uses TRBV6-1 and TRBJ1-5; D gene uncertain. Germline CDR1 and CDR2: MNHNS and SASEGT. The V gene lost 7 bases and the J gene lost 2 bases, with 12 bases spanning the gap. This CDR3 has 14 residues. CDR3 sequence (DNA): TGTGCCAGCATGAGAGGTGAGGGCAATCAGCCCCAGCATTTT. Protein product: CASMRGEGNQPQHF.

This clonotype has just one count. The CDR3 DNA reads TGTGCCACCAGTGACCGCCCGGGACAGGGGAGAGGGGGCTACACCTTC. Translated, it gives CATSDRPGQGRGGYTF. The genes are TRBV24-1 and TRBJ1-2; 10 nucleotides line up with TRBD1. This CDR3 contains 16 residues. Germline-derived CDR1 and CDR2 are KGHDR and SFDVKD. The V gene end was trimmed by 4 bases and the J gene end by 8 bases; junction bases not matched to a gene: 12.

This clonotype was seen only a few times. The chain uses TRBV10-3 and TRBJ2-7; tentative D call: TRBD2 (7 bases). V was pared by 3 bases and J by 2 bases, with 17 bases between. Looked up from germline, CDR1 is ENHRY and CDR2 is SYGVKD. CDR3 length: 16 amino acids. CDR3 amino acids: CAISESGRGGTYEQYF. CDR3 sequence (DNA): TGTGCCATCAGTGAATCTGGAAGGGGGGGAACCTACGAGCAGTACTTC.

This clonotype was detected ten times or more. This chain links TRBV6-1 with TRBJ2-7; D is possibly TRBD1 (5 bases). The CDR3 totals 12 residues. Trimming cost V 7 bases and J 6 bases, with 13 bases left between them. The germline CDR1 and CDR2 sequences are MNHNS and SASEGT. CDR3 in amino acids: CASNSGAGEQYF. The CDR3 DNA is TGTGCCAGCAATTCTGGGGCCGGCGAGCAGTACTTC.

V usage is TRBV9 and J usage is TRBJ2-1; 7 positions match TRBD2. V lost 0 bases to trimming and J lost 9 bases; unmatched junction nucleotides: 12. This CDR3 has 16 residues. Germline CDR1 is SGDLS and CDR2 is YYNGEE. CDR3 DNA sequence: TGTGCCAGCAGCGTAGTAGGTCGCGGGAGCCTATCTGAGCAGTTCTTC. It is translated as CASSVVGRGSLSEQFF.

This rearrangement joins TRBV18 to TRBJ2-5, with 8 bases matching TRBD2. V dropped 6 bases and J dropped 1; count of bases not matched to a gene: 1. The CDR3 consists of 13 residues. The germline V gene has CDR1 KGHSH and CDR2 LQKENI. CDR3 coding DNA: TGTGCCAGCTCCGGGACTAGCCAAGAGACCCAGTACTTC. Residues: CASSGTSQETQYF.